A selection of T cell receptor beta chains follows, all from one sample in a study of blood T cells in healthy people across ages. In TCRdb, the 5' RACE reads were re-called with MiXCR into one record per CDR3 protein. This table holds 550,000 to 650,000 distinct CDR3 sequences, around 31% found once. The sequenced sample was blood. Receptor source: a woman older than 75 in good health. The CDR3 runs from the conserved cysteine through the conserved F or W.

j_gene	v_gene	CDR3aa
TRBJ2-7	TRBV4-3	CASSQARVGEQYF
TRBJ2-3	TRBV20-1	CCTSGGEHTDTQYF
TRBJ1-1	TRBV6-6	CASRISMNTEAFF
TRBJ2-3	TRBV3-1	CASSLVGGPSTDTQYF
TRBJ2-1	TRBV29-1	CSAPWGNEQFF
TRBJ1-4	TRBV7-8	CASSFDRGRSEKLFF
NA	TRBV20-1	CSARRGGTGMETQYF
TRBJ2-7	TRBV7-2	CASSRADRSPYEQYF
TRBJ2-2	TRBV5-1	CASSLSPLRNTGELFF
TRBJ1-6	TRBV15	CATSTRAGNSPLHF
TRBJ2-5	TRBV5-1	CASRRIGVETQYF
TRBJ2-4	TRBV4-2	CASSHPGTGGNIQYF
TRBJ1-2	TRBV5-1	CASSMGYYGENYGYTF
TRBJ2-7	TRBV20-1	CSALLSRGVTYEQYF
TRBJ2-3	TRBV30	CAWSRGGVADTQYF
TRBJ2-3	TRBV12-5	CASGYTDTQYF
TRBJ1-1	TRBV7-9	CAAGRGNTEAFF
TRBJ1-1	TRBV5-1	CASSRIAGMTEAFF
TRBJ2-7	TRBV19	CASSIGQRRSYNEQYF
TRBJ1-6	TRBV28	CASSPPERYNSPLHF
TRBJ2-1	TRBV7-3	CASSLLPSMDGARNEQFF
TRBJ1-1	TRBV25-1	CASSDHRMRGETEAFF
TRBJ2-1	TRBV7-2	CASSWSGDSYNEQFF
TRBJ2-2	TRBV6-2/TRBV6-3	CASSLRKRTSGGWNEPGELFF
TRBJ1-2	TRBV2	CASSGARAPLYGYTF
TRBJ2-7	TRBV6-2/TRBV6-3	CASSYSGQGYDEQYF
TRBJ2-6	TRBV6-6	CANLAPGANVLTF
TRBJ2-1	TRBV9	CASSPDSNPYNEQFF
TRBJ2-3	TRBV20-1	CSARDRLSVADTQYF
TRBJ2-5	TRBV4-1	CASSQEGVRGETQYF
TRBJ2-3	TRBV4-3	CASSLGQGETDTQYF
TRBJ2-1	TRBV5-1	CASSPGLAGPLRNEQFF
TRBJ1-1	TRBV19	CASSVKNTEAFF
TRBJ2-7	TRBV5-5	CASSPDRGRSYEQYF
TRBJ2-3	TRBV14	CASSQVGNTQYF
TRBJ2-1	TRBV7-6	CASSLLAEEQFF
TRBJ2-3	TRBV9	CASSVALDRGFTDTQYF
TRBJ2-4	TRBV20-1	CSARLRVPADIQYF
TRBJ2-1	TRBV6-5	CASSSGLLGEQFF
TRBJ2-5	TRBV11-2	CASSTGQGGAGETQYF